Given below is one T cell receptor beta chain in context. It has no known antigen specificity. Per-base qualities were not stored, and no clone one base away is much larger. The source of the sample is a study of CD8 T cells in Susac syndrome (dated by TCRdb to between 2018 and 2021). Context from the whole study: The study used repertoire sequencing to test whether antigen drove CD8+ T cell activation and differentiation in Susac syndrome. Broader findings and caveats from the paper: The number of individuals in the TCR sequencing and HLA analysis was recognized as being relatively small.

RNA was extracted with the RNeasy kit and about 0.5 to 1 ug was reverse transcribed using random hexamers. The immunoSEQ multiplex PCR assay, which covers 54 Vbeta and 13 Jbeta segments, was used to amplify TCR beta CDR3 regions. Bias from PCR amplification was corrected by using a synthetic template baseline for primer optimization and for computational correction. On the authors' methods: Reads were assigned to V, D and J genes according to IMGT and analyzed in immunoSEQ Analyzer, with only productive sequences retained. Clonality was calculated as one minus the Shannon entropy normalized by log2 of the number of productive unique sequences. For each patient and control, public and private clones were evaluated among the 100 most prevalent clones. A clone was defined as Susac-specific if it was absent from the healthy and MS cohorts, from about 1,100 published viral clones and from other ImmuneACCESS disease sequences. TCRdb trimmed the raw reads at Q25, called clones with MiXCR and kept productive beta chains. Every entry covers one CDR3 protein and lists the most common genes and DNA from its rows. TCRdb assigned the V and J calls; the authors' analysis was not used. Within this sample are 180,000 or so distinct CDR3 sequences, with around 96% of them counted one time only. The ten largest clones capture approximately 0.1% of the sample.

Peripheral blood CD8+ and CD4+ T cells from healthy donors, Susac syndrome patients and multiple sclerosis patients were profiled using high-throughput TCR beta sequencing. The healthy donors served as controls matched for age and sex. Bulk CD8+ and CD4+ T cells were purified magnetically by negative isolation, whereas CD8+ TEMRA cells were enriched by FACS. Blood was drawn into EDTA tubes, processed within 24 hours, and PBMCs were isolated by density gradient centrifugation. PBMCs intended for TCR sequencing were frozen in liquid nitrogen and were later thawed in a 37 degrees C water bath. The sorted or isolated CD4+, CD8+ and CD8+ TEMRA cells had a purity of 90% or higher. CDR1 and CDR2, looked up from the germline V gene, are SGHTA and FQGNSA. V and J are truncated by 0 bases and 2 bases respectively, leaving an intervening sequence of 13 bases. There are 16 amino acids in the CDR3, from cysteine to phenylalanine inclusive. The sequence is cut down to CDR3 DNA, 48 bases in frame from base 1.

The sequence was obtained from a human donor in good health. This sequence uses TRBV7-2 and TRBJ2-5; a tentative D match to TRBD2 spans 6 bases. Sequences were obtained from CD4+ T cells from PBMCs. The CDR3 here reads CASSLAVGSGQETQYF. The nucleotide sequence reads as follows: TGTGCCAGCAGCTTAGCGGTCGGGAGTGGTCAAGAGACCCAGTACTTC.